This is a list of T cell receptor beta chains from one sample in a study of blood T cell repertoires in COVID-19. Profiling relied on immunoSEQ multiplex PCR, and the TCRdb table lists in-frame clones only, not all of them. The repertoire has more than 100,000 clones, around four fifths of them found once; the top ten carry under 20%. The sample taken for sequencing was peripheral blood. These receptors were collected from a man aged 55 to 70 with active or convalescent COVID-19. The CDR3 runs from the conserved cysteine through the conserved F or W. The order of the fields is J gene, clone size, V gene, D gene, CDR3 protein, CDR3 DNA. The D gene is left open where the match is weak. Where a row states a size, it is once, few, many or the class of an expanded clone; other rows omit it.

j_gene: TRBJ2-1
abundance: .
v_gene: TRBV27
d_gene: TRBD2
CDR3aa: CASSRLAGGSEQFF
CDR3nt: TGTGCCAGTAGTAGACTAGCGGGAGGGAGTGAGCAGTTCTTC

j_gene: TRBJ2-7
abundance: .
v_gene: TRBV7-9
d_gene: .
CDR3aa: CASSPSGGFPEQYF
CDR3nt: TGTGCCAGCAGCCCCAGTGGAGGGTTCCCCGAGCAGTACTTC

j_gene: TRBJ2-1
abundance: .
v_gene: TRBV7-2
d_gene: TRBD2
CDR3aa: CASSLEPGTSGREQFF
CDR3nt: TGTGCCAGCAGCTTAGAGCCCGGGACTAGCGGCCGAGAGCAGTTCTTC

j_gene: TRBJ2-6
abundance: .
v_gene: TRBV16
d_gene: TRBD1
CDR3aa: CASSQSGQGDGANVLTF
CDR3nt: TGTGCCAGCAGCCAATCTGGACAGGGCGACGGGGCCAACGTCCTGACTTTC

j_gene: TRBJ2-5
abundance: .
v_gene: TRBV5-1
d_gene: TRBD1
CDR3aa: CASSSGTAQETQYF
CDR3nt: TGCGCCAGCAGCTCCGGGACAGCCCAAGAGACCCAGTACTTC

j_gene: TRBJ2-1
abundance: .
v_gene: TRBV7-2
d_gene: .
CDR3aa: CASSLRPEGNEQFF
CDR3nt: TGTGCCAGCAGCCTACGACCGGAGGGCAATGAGCAGTTCTTC

j_gene: TRBJ2-2
abundance: .
v_gene: TRBV7-9
d_gene: .
CDR3aa: CASSPVGGPTNTGELFF
CDR3nt: TGTGCCAGCAGCCCGGTGGGGGGGCCGACGAACACCGGGGAGCTGTTTTTT

j_gene: TRBJ2-7
abundance: .
v_gene: TRBV13
d_gene: TRBD2
CDR3aa: CASSPGTSGRNEQYF
CDR3nt: TGTGCCAGCAGCCCGGGGACTAGCGGGAGAAACGAGCAGTACTTC

j_gene: TRBJ2-3
abundance: .
v_gene: TRBV21-1
d_gene: .
CDR3aa: CASSKKEGQRTDTQYF
CDR3nt: TGTGCCAGCAGCAAAAAGGAGGGACAGCGCACAGATACGCAGTATTTT

j_gene: TRBJ1-2
abundance: .
v_gene: TRBV7-8
d_gene: .
CDR3aa: CASSLSNYGYTF
CDR3nt: TGTGCCAGCAGCTTGTCGAACTATGGCTACACCTTC

j_gene: TRBJ2-7
abundance: .
v_gene: TRBV3-1/TRBV3-2
d_gene: .
CDR3aa: CASSQVVTSSYEQYF
CDR3nt: TGTGCCAGCAGCCAAGTCGTGACTAGTTCCTACGAGCAGTACTTC

j_gene: TRBJ1-2
abundance: .
v_gene: TRBV3-1/TRBV3-2
d_gene: TRBD1
CDR3aa: CASSHSGQTNGYTF
CDR3nt: TGTGCCAGCAGCCACTCGGGACAGACAAATGGCTACACCTTC

j_gene: TRBJ1-5
abundance: .
v_gene: TRBV5-1
d_gene: .
CDR3aa: CASSLVAGNQPQHF
CDR3nt: TGCGCCAGCAGCTTGGTGGCCGGGAATCAGCCCCAGCATTTT

j_gene: TRBJ1-1
abundance: .
v_gene: TRBV4-1
d_gene: TRBD1
CDR3aa: CASSRPGQGGAEAFF
CDR3nt: TGCGCCAGCAGCCGCCCGGGACAGGGTGGTGCTGAAGCTTTCTTT

j_gene: TRBJ1-3
abundance: .
v_gene: TRBV3-1/TRBV3-2
d_gene: TRBD1
CDR3aa: CASSHSRGISGNTIYF
CDR3nt: TGTGCCAGCAGCCATTCCAGGGGGATCTCTGGAAACACCATATATTTT

j_gene: TRBJ2-2
abundance: few
v_gene: TRBV11-3
d_gene: .
CDR3aa: CASSLGTNTGELFF
CDR3nt: TGTGCCAGCAGCTTAGGAACAAACACCGGGGAGCTGTTTTTT

j_gene: TRBJ2-5
abundance: .
v_gene: TRBV28
d_gene: TRBD1
CDR3aa: CASSPRDRKETQYF
CDR3nt: TGTGCCAGCAGCCCCCGGGACAGAAAAGAGACCCAGTACTTC

j_gene: TRBJ1-2
abundance: .
v_gene: TRBV11-3
d_gene: .
CDR3aa: CASSLMQNYGYTF
CDR3nt: TGTGCCAGCAGCTTAATGCAGAACTATGGCTACACCTTC

j_gene: TRBJ2-7
abundance: .
v_gene: TRBV11-2
d_gene: TRBD2
CDR3aa: CASSRTSGAYEQYF
CDR3nt: TGTGCCAGCTCTAGGACTAGCGGAGCCTACGAGCAGTACTTC

j_gene: TRBJ1-5
abundance: .
v_gene: TRBV6-5
d_gene: .
CDR3aa: CASGFKGGNQPQHF
CDR3nt: TGTGCCAGCGGGTTCAAAGGGGGCAATCAGCCCCAGCATTTT

j_gene: TRBJ2-7
abundance: few
v_gene: TRBV4-3
d_gene: TRBD2
CDR3aa: CASSQGLNGGVGTYEQYF
CDR3nt: TGCGCCAGCAGCCAAGGACTGAATGGGGGGGTGGGGACCTACGAGCAGTACTTC

j_gene: TRBJ2-3
abundance: .
v_gene: TRBV28
d_gene: TRBD2
CDR3aa: CASSRAGDEVDTQYF
CDR3nt: TGTGCCAGCAGTAGAGCGGGAGATGAGGTAGATACGCAGTATTTT

j_gene: TRBJ2-7
abundance: .
v_gene: TRBV6-2/TRBV6-3
d_gene: TRBD2
CDR3aa: CASSYFPPLAGETYEQYF
CDR3nt: TGTGCCAGCAGTTACTTCCCCCCTTTAGCGGGAGAGACCTACGAGCAGTACTTC

j_gene: TRBJ1-5
abundance: .
v_gene: TRBV7-2
d_gene: .
CDR3aa: CASSSNRDHQPQHF
CDR3nt: TGTGCCAGCAGTTCAAACAGGGACCATCAGCCCCAGCATTTT

j_gene: TRBJ1-1
abundance: .
v_gene: TRBV9
d_gene: .
CDR3aa: CASSVADGWAEAFF
CDR3nt: TGTGCCAGCAGCGTAGCCGACGGGTGGGCTGAAGCTTTCTTT

j_gene: TRBJ2-1
abundance: .
v_gene: TRBV30
d_gene: .
CDR3aa: CACTGPAENNEQFF
CDR3nt: TGTGCCTGCACGGGTCCAGCGGAGAATAATGAGCAGTTCTTC

j_gene: TRBJ2-1
abundance: few
v_gene: TRBV1
d_gene: .
CDR3aa: CTSSQVGTSGYNEQFF
CDR3nt: TGCACCAGCAGCCAAGTCGGGACTAGCGGTTACAATGAGCAGTTCTTC

j_gene: TRBJ1-1
abundance: .
v_gene: TRBV28
d_gene: TRBD1
CDR3aa: CASSPTGRTEAFF
CDR3nt: TGTGCCAGCAGCCCGACAGGGAGGACTGAAGCTTTCTTT

j_gene: TRBJ2-5
abundance: once
v_gene: TRBV5-1
d_gene: TRBD1
CDR3aa: CASSRQGARETQYF
CDR3nt: TGCGCCAGCAGTCGACAGGGGGCGCGAGAGACCCAGTACTTC

j_gene: TRBJ2-3
abundance: .
v_gene: TRBV18
d_gene: TRBD1
CDR3aa: CASSPKTGITDTQYF
CDR3nt: TGTGCCAGCTCACCCAAGACAGGGATCACAGATACGCAGTATTTT

j_gene: TRBJ2-7
abundance: .
v_gene: TRBV27
d_gene: .
CDR3aa: CASSQAEYEQYF
CDR3nt: TGTGCCAGCAGTCAAGCTGAATACGAGCAGTACTTC

j_gene: TRBJ1-5
abundance: .
v_gene: TRBV6-2/TRBV6-3
d_gene: TRBD1
CDR3aa: CASSPGQGSNQPQHF
CDR3nt: TGTGCCAGCAGCCCCGGACAGGGGAGCAATCAGCCCCAGCATTTT

j_gene: TRBJ2-7
abundance: .
v_gene: TRBV6-5
d_gene: TRBD1
CDR3aa: CASTPMYGQGAEQYF
CDR3nt: TGTGCCAGCACCCCCATGTATGGACAGGGAGCCGAGCAGTACTTC

j_gene: TRBJ2-2
abundance: .
v_gene: TRBV9
d_gene: .
CDR3aa: CASSGDTGELFF
CDR3nt: TGTGCCAGCAGCGGCGACACCGGGGAGCTGTTTTTT

j_gene: TRBJ1-5
abundance: .
v_gene: TRBV28
d_gene: .
CDR3aa: CASSFGGAGLQPQHF
CDR3nt: TGTGCCAGCAGTTTCGGAGGGGCCGGGCTTCAGCCCCAGCATTTT

j_gene: TRBJ1-3
abundance: .
v_gene: TRBV7-9
d_gene: .
CDR3aa: CASSPPGAGNTIYF
CDR3nt: TGTGCCAGCAGCCCTCCAGGGGCAGGAAACACCATATATTTT

j_gene: TRBJ2-4
abundance: .
v_gene: TRBV5-1
d_gene: .
CDR3aa: CASSLGRAGIQYF
CDR3nt: TGCGCCAGCAGCTTAGGTAGGGCGGGCATTCAGTACTTC